This T cell receptor (beta chain) appears in the sequencing data of a study of T cell responses to AZD1222 COVID-19 vaccine (dated by TCRdb to 2020 to 2023). Background for the entire study: AZD1222 recipients given second doses at about 4 weeks or at about 12 weeks were pooled, since spike-specific TCR depth and breadth were not found to differ between the two schedules. TCR sequencing covered more than 230 trial participants: 207 given two doses of AZD1222 and around 25 given two doses of MenACWY control vaccine. Enrollment into the trials was organized by age into subgroups of 18-55, 56-69 and 70-plus years, and those subgroups contained roughly 140, 27 and 60 TCR-sequenced participants, respectively.

The CDR3 regions of human TCRbeta chains were subjected to immunosequencing. In the source study's methods: TCRs in the repertoires were matched against a reference library of SARS-CoV-2-specific TCRs that had been generated with the MIRA antigen-specificity platform. Breadth was defined as the fraction of unique TCRs that were SARS-CoV-2-associated. Depth was defined as the fraction of total T cells that were SARS-CoV-2-associated. Using the MIRA data, each spike-specific TCR was assigned both to the spike region to which the TCR was reactive and to a CD4 or CD8 class. Log10-transformed breadth and depth values were compared by one-way ANOVA with Sidak's multiple comparisons tests. Not all clones reach the TCRdb copy of this immuneACCESS table, which keeps in-frame sequences only. Checked studies attribute under half of the gap to unresolved V genes and leave the rest unexplained. Clone size and the V and J calls come from that table; the DNA yielded D and trimming. This sample gives about 130,000 clones in total; 90% of them show up just once. Clones ranked in the top ten supply around 1.6% of the sample.

This clone appeared once. Its antigen remains undetermined. One base away there is no much larger clone; base qualities are not given. The research as a whole found: The 56-69-year group was small, and its depth increase did not reach significance, likely because of low power. Reportedly, almost half of the unique spike-specific TCRs recognized epitopes lying outside the regions that are mutated in the B.1.351 and B.1.1.7 variants. Because no day 14 peak-response samples were available, repertoires were characterized only after the peak T cell response. Participants were mostly white British, with more females than males. The authors suggested clonal diversity may have been underestimated. After two AZD1222 doses, spike-specific TCR breadth and depth were significantly higher than at day 0 and than in MenACWY recipients. The vaccine-associated CD4 TCRs covered the entire spike protein, and the dominant responses fell in regions 160-218 and 743-854. Conclusions about previously exposed vaccinees are limited because only six or seven AZD1222 recipients were SARS-CoV-2 seropositive at baseline.

The germline V gene yields MGHRA for CDR1 and YSYEKL for CDR2. Trimming costs V 5 bases and J 1 base, and their ends lie 8 bases apart. The CDR3 contains 14 residues, cysteine and phenylalanine counted. Only the CDR3 part of the read is kept: 42 bases, read in frame from the first base. The sample's time point, from its label and the paper: baseline before first vaccination. Samples from vaccinated people were obtained from the UK trials COV001 and COV002, which included a single-blind randomized controlled phase 2/3 trial of AZD1222 (ChAdOx1 nCoV-19) in healthy adults. For TCRbeta chain sequencing, PBMC samples from trial participants were taken at day 0 and at day 28 after the second dose.

The receptor chain draws on TRBV4-1 and TRBJ2-2, with the D call perhaps TRBD1 or TRBD2, as 5 bases match in each case. This sample comprised peripheral blood, obtained on day 0 of AZD1222 vaccination. This receptor was taken from an adult in good health. The CDR3 region has the sequence CASSSGGNTGELFF. The DNA is TGCGCCAGCAGCAGTGGGGGGAACACCGGGGAGCTGTTTTTT.